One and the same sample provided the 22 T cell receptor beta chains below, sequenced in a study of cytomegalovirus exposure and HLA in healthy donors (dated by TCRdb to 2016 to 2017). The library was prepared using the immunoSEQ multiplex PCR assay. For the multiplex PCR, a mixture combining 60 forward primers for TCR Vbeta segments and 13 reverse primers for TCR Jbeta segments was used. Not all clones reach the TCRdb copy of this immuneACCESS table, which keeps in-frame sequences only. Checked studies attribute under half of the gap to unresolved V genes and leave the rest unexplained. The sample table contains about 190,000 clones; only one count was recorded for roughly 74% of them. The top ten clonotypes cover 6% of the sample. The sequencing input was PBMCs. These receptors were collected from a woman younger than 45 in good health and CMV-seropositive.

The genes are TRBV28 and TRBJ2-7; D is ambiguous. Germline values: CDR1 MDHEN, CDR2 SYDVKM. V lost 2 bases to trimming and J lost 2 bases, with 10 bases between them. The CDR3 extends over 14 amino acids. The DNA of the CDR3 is TGTGCCAGCAGTTTAATGGGCGCAACCTACGAGCAGTACTTC. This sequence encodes CASSLMGATYEQYF.

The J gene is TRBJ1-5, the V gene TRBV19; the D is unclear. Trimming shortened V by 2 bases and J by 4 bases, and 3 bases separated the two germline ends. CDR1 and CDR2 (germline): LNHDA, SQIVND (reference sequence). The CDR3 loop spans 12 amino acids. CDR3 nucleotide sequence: TGTGCCAGTAGTATATCGAATCAGCCCCAGCATTTT. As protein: CASSISNQPQHF.

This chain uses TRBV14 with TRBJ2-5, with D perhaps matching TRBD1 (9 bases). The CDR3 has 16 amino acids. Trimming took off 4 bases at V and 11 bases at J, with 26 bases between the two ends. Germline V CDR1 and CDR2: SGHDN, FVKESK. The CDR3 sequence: CASSRRDRAFGGEQYF. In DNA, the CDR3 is TGTGCCAGCAGCCGCCGGGACAGGGCGTTCGGGGGGGAGCAGTACTTC.

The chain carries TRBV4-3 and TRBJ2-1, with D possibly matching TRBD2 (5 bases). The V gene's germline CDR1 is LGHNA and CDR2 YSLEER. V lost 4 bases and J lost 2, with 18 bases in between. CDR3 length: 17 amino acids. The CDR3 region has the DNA TGCGCCAGCAGCCCGCATCATCTAGGGAGTCCCTACAATGAGCAGTTCTTC. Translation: CASSPHHLGSPYNEQFF.

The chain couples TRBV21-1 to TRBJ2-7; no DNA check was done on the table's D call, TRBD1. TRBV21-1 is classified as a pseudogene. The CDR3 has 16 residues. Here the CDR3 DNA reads TGTGCCAGCAGCAAAGGCTCAGGGGGCACCTCATACGAGCAGTACTTC. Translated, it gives CASSKGSGGTSYEQYF.

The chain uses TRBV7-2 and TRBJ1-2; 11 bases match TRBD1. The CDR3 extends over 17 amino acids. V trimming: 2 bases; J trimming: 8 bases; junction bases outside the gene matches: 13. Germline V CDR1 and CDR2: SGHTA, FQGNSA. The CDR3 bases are TGTGCCAGCAGCTTATCCGGGGGGGACAGGGGGTTGCGAGGCTACACCTTC. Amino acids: CASSLSGGDRGLRGYTF. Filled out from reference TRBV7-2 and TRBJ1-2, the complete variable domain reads GAGVSQSPSNKVTEKGKDVELRCDPISGHTALYWYRQSLGQGLEFLIYFQGNSAPDKSGLPSDRFSAERTGGSVSTLTIQRTQQEDSAVYLCASSLSGGDRGLRGYTFGSGTRLTVV.

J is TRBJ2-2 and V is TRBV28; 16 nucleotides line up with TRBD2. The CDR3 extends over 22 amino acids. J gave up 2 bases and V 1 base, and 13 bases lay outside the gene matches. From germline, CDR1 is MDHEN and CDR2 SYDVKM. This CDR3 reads CASSLLWDLGTSGRANTGELFF. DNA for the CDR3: TGTGCCAGCAGTTTATTATGGGATTTGGGGACTAGCGGGAGGGCCAACACCGGGGAGCTGTTTTTT.

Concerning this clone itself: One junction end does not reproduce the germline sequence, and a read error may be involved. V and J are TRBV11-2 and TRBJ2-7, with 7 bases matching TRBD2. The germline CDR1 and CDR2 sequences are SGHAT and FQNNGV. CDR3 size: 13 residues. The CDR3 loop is CASRAGGTIDLHF. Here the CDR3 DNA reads TGTGCCAGCAGGGCCGGGGGGACCATCGACCTGCACTTC.

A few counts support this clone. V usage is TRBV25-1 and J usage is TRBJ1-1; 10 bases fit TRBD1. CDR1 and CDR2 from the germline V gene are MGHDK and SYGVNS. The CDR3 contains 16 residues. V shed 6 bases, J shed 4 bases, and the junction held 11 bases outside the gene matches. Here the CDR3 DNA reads TGTGCCAGCAGGACACCGGGACAGGGGAGATTCACTGAAGCTTTCTTT. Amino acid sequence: CASRTPGQGRFTEAFF.

The CDR3 DNA sequence: TGTGCCAGCAGCTTAGAGCGTTCGGGACTACTCGCCGAAGCTTTCTTT. Its protein is CASSLERSGLLAEAFF. This chain joins TRBV7-2 and TRBJ1-1; TRBD1 might be the D (5 bases). Trimming cost V 1 base and J 8 bases, with 20 bases left between them. The CDR3 sequence is 16 residues long. The germline gives CDR1 SGHTA, CDR2 FQGNSA.

The CDR3 loop is CASSLWSGSVYEQFF. As DNA, the CDR3 is TGTGCCAGCAGCTTGTGGAGCGGGAGTGTATATGAGCAGTTCTTC. The rearrangement joins TRBV5-6 to TRBJ2-1; TRBD2 matches 8 bases. The V gene end was trimmed by 1 base and the J gene end by 8 bases; junction bases not matched to a gene: 8. CDR1 and CDR2 from the germline V gene are SGHDT and YYEEEE. The CDR3 totals 15 residues.

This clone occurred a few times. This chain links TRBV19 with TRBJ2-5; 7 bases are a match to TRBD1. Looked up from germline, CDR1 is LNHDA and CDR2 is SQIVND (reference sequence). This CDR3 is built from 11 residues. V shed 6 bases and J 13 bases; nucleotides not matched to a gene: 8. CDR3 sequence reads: CASSPGTVLYF. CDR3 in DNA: TGTGCCAGTAGCCCCGGGACAGTTTTGTACTTC.

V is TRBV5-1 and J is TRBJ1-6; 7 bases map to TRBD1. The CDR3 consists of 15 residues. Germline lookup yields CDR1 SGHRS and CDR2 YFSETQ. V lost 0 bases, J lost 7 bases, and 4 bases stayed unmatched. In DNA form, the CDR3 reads TGCGCCAGCAGCTTGGTAGACAGGGAGAATTCACCCCTCCACTTT. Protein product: CASSLVDRENSPLHF.

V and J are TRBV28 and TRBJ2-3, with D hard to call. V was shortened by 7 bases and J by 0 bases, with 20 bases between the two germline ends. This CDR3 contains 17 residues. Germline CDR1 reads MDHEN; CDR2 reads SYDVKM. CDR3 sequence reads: CASNPYAYLESTDTQYF. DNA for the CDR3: TGTGCCAGCAACCCCTATGCATATTTGGAGAGCACAGATACGCAGTATTTT.

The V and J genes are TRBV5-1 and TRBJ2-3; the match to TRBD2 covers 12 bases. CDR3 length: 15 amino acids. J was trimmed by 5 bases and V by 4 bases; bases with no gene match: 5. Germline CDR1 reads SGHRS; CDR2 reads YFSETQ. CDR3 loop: CASSRLAGALDTQYF. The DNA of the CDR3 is TGCGCCAGCAGCAGACTAGCGGGAGCCCTAGATACGCAGTATTTT.

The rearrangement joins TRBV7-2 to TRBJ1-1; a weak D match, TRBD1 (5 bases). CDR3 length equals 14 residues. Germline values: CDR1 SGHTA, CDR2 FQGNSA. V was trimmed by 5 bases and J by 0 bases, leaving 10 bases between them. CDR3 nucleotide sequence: TGTGCCAGCAGCCATCCAGGGATGAACACTGAAGCTTTCTTT. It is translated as CASSHPGMNTEAFF.

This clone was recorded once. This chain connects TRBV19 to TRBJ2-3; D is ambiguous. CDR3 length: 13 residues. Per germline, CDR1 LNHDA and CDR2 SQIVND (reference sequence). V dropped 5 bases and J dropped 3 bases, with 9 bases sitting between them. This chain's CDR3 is CASSGASTDTQYF. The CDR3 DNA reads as TGTGCCAGTAGTGGAGCGAGTACAGATACGCAGTATTTT. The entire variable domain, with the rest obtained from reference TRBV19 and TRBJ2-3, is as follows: DGGITQSPKYLFRKEGQNVTLSCEQNLNHDAMYWYRQDPGQGLRLIYYSQIVNDFQKGDIAEGYSVSREKKESFPLTVTSAQKNPTAFYLCASSGASTDTQYFGPGTRLTVL.

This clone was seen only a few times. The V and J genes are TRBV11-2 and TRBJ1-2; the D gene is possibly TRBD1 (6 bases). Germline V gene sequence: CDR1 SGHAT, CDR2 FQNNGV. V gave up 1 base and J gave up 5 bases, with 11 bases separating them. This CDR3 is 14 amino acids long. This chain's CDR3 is CASSLGGTYYGYTF. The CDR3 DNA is TGTGCCAGCAGCTTAGGTGGGACATATTATGGCTACACCTTC.

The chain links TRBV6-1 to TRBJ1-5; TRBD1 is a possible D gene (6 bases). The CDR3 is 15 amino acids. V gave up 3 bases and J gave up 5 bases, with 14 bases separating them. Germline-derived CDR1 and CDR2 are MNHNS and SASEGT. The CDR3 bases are TGTGCCAGCAGTGAGATGGAAGGGGGTTATCAGCCCCAGCATTTT. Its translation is CASSEMEGGYQPQHF.

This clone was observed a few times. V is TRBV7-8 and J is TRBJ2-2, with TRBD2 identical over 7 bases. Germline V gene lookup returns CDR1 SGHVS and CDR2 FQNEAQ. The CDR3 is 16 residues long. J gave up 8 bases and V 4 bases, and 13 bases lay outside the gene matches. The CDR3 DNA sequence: TGTGCCAGCAGCTCCCCCCAAGGACTAGTAAGGGGGGAGCTGTTTTTT. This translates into CASSSPQGLVRGELFF.

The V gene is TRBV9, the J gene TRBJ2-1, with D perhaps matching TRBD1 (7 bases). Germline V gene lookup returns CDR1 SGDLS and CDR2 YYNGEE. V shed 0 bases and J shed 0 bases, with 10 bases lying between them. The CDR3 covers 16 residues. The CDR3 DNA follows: TGTGCCAGCAGCGTAGGCGGGGACAGCTCCTACAATGAGCAGTTCTTC. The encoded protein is CASSVGGDSSYNEQFF.

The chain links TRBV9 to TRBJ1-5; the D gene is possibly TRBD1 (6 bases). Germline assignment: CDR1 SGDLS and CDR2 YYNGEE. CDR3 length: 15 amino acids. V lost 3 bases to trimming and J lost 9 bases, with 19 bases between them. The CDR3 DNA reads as TGTGCCAGCAGCGGAACAGGGAGAAGCGGGGGGCCCCAGCATTTT. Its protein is CASSGTGRSGGPQHF.